This TCR beta chain was captured by sequencing in a study of cytomegalovirus exposure and HLA in healthy donors. A word on this clone: Its target is unknown.

Per the germline V gene, CDR1 is SGHNT and CDR2 is YYREEE (reference sequence). The V gene end was trimmed by 4 bases and the J gene end by 8 bases; junction bases not matched to a gene: 11. This CDR3 region has 15 residues. PCR employed 60 Vbeta and 13 Jbeta primers. The method was immunoSEQ multiplex PCR; TCRdb's version includes in-frame clones alone and lacks a portion of them. The sample contains around 130,000 clones, about 9.4% of which appear only once. Broader study findings: Prior analysis indicated that the majority of TCR beta V segments exhibited productivity approximately 90% or approximately 30% of the time.

This receptor was obtained from a middle-aged woman in good health and CMV-seropositive. This chain links TRBV5-4 with TRBJ1-4; 7 bases are shared with TRBD1. The sample was PBMCs. CDR3 sequence: CASSPGQAQREKLFF. Here the CDR3 DNA reads TGTGCCAGCAGCCCCGGACAGGCCCAACGGGAAAAACTGTTTTTT.